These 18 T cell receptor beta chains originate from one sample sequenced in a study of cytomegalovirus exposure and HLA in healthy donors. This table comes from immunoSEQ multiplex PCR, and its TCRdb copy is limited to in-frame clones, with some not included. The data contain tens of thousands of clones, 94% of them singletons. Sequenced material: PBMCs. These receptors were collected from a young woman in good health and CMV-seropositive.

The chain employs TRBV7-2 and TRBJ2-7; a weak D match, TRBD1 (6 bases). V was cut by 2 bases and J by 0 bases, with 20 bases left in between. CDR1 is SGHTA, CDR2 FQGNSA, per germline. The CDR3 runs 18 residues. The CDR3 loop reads CASSLRKSGQSYSYEQYF. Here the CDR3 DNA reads TGTGCCAGCAGCTTAAGAAAGTCTGGACAGTCATACTCCTACGAGCAGTACTTC.

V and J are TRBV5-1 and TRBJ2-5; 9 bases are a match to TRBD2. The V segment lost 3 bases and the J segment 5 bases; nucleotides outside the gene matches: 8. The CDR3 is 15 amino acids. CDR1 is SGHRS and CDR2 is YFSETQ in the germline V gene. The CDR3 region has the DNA TGCGCCAGCAGCTCATTAGCGGGGGCTATGGAGACCCAGTACTTC. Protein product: CASSSLAGAMETQYF.

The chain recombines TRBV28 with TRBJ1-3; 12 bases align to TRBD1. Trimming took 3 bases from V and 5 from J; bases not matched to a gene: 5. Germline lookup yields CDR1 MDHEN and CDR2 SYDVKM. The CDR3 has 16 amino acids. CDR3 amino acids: CASSLGGTGGRNTIYF. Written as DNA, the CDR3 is TGTGCCAGCAGTTTGGGTGGGACAGGGGGCAGAAACACCATATATTTT. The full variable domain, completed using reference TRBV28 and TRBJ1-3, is DVKVTQSSRYLVKRTGEKVFLECVQDMDHENMFWYRQDPGLGLRLIYFSYDVKMKEKGDIPEGYSVSREKKERFSLILESASTNQTSMYLCASSLGGTGGRNTIYFGEGSWLTVV.

CDR3 sequence (DNA): TGTGCCAGCAGTGTTGGAACAGGGTCTGGAAACACCATATATTTT. Protein sequence: CASSVGTGSGNTIYF. The chain links TRBV25-1 to TRBJ1-3; a weak D match, TRBD1 (6 bases). Trimming pared 4 bases from V and 1 base from J, leaving 11 bases between. The CDR3 runs to 15 residues. Germline lookup yields CDR1 MGHDK and CDR2 SYGVNS.

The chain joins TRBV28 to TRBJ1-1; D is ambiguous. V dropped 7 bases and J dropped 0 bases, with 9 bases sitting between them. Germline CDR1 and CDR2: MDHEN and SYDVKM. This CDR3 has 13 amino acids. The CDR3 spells CASTGAMNTEAFF. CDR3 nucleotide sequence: TGTGCCAGCACCGGAGCAATGAACACTGAAGCTTTCTTT.

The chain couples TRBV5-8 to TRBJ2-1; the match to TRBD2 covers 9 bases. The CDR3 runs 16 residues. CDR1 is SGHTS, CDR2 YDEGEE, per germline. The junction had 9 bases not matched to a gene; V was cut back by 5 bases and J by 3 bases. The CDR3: CASSSASGVIYNEQFF. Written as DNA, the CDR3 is TGTGCCAGCAGTTCGGCTAGCGGGGTTATCTACAATGAGCAGTTCTTC.

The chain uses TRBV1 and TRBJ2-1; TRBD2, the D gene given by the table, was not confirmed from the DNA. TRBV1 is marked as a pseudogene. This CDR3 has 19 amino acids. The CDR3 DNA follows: TGCACCAGCAGCCAAGATGTGGTAGCGGGGGGGTTAAGGAACAATGAGCAGTTCTTC. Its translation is CTSSQDVVAGGLRNNEQFF.

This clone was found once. CDR3 DNA sequence: TGTGCCAGCAGCGCCCCAGGACAGGGTTTTTCTTCACCCCTCCACTTT. Protein sequence: CASSAPGQGFSSPLHF. The chain has TRBV7-2 and TRBJ1-6, with 8 bases identical to TRBD1. CDR3 length: 16 residues. CDR1 and CDR2 (germline): SGHTA, FQGNSA. V lost 5 bases, J lost 9 bases, and 12 bases stayed unmatched.

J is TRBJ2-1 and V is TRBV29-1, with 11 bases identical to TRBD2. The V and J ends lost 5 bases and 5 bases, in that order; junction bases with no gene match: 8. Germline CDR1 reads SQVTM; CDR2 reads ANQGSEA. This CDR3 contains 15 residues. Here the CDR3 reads CSVIRLAGLDNEQFF. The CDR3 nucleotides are TGCAGCGTTATCCGACTAGCGGGACTTGACAATGAGCAGTTCTTC.

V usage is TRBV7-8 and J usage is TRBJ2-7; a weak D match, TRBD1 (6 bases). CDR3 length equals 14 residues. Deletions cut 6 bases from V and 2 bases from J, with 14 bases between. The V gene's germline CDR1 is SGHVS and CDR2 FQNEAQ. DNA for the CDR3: TGTGCCAGCAGTCGAGGGGGTAGGGCCTACGAGCAGTACTTC. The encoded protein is CASSRGGRAYEQYF.

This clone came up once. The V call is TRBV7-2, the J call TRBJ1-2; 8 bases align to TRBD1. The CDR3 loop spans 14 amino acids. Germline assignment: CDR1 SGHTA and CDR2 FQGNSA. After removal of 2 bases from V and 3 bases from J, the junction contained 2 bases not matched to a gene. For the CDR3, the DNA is TGTGCCAGCAGCTTAATGGACAGGGACTATGGCTACACCTTC. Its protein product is CASSLMDRDYGYTF.

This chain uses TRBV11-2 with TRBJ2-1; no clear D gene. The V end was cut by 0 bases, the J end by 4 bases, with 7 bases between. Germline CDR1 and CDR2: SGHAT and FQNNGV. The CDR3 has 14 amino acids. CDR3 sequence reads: CASSLEQNYNEQFF. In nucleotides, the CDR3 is TGTGCCAGCAGCTTAGAACAGAATTACAATGAGCAGTTCTTC. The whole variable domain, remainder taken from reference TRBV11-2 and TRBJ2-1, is EAGVAQSPRYKIIEKRQSVAFWCNPISGHATLYWYQQILGQGPKLLIQFQNNGVVDDSQLPKDRFSAERLKGVDSTLKIQPAKLEDSAVYLCASSLEQNYNEQFFGPGTRLTVL.

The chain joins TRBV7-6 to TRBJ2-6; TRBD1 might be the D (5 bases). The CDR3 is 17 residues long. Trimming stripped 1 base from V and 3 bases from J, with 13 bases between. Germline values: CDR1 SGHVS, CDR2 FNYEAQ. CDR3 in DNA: TGTGCCAGCAGCTTAGAGCCAGGGCCCTTTGGGGCCAACGTCCTGACTTTC. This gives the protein CASSLEPGPFGANVLTF.

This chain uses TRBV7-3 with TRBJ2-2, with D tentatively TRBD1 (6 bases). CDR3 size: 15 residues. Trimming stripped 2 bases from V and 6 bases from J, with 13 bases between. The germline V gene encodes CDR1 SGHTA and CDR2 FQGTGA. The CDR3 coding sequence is TGTGCCAGCAGCTTACAGGGGAATATCGCCGGGGAGCTGTTTTTT. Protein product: CASSLQGNIAGELFF.

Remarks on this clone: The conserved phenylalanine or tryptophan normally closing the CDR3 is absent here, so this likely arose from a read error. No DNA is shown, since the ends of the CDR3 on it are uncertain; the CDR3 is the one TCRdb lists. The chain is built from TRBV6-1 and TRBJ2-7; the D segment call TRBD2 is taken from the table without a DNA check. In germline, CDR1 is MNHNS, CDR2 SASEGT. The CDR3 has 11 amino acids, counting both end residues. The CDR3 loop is CASSNRTRLLI.

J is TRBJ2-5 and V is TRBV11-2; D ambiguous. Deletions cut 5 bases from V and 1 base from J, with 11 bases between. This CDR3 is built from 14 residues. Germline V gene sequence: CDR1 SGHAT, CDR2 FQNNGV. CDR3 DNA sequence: TGTGCCAGCAGCCCCTTGACAAGCCAAGAGACCCAGTACTTC. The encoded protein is CASSPLTSQETQYF.

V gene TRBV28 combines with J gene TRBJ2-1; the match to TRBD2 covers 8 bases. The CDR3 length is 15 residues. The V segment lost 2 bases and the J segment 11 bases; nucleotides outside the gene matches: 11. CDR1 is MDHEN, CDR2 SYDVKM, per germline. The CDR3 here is CASSLRLDRGGKQFF. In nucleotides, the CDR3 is TGTGCCAGCAGTTTACGACTAGACCGGGGGGGTAAGCAGTTCTTC. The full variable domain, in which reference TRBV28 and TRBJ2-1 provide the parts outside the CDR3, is DVKVTQSSRYLVKRTGEKVFLECVQDMDHENMFWYRQDPGLGLRLIYFSYDVKMKEKGDIPEGYSVSREKKERFSLILESASTNQTSMYLCASSLRLDRGGKQFFGPGTRLTVL.

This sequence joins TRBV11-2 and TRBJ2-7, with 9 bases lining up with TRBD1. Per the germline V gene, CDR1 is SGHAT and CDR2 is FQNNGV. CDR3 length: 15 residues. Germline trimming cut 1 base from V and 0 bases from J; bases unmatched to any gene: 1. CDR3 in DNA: TGTGCCAGCAGCTTAGCGACAGGGGGCTCCTACGAGCAGTACTTC. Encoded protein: CASSLATGGSYEQYF.